This T cell receptor beta chain was sequenced during a study of control samples from healthy donors and cancer patients. V was shortened by 1 base and J by 6 bases, with 16 bases between the two germline ends. Germline values: CDR1 MGHDK, CDR2 SYGVNS. The CDR3 totals 16 residues. The assay was immunoSEQ multiplex PCR, and TCRdb's table has in-frame clones only and misses some. The sample records tens of thousands of clones, around 87% being singletons. This TCR was sampled from a middle-aged man in good health. Material: blood. The gene calls are TRBV25-1 and TRBJ2-1, with D perhaps TRBD2 (6 bases). The CDR3 region is CASSEFLGGVGNEQFF. CDR3 DNA: TGTGCCAGCAGTGAATTTCTGGGGGGAGTTGGCAATGAGCAGTTCTTC. The whole variable domain, remainder taken from reference TRBV25-1 and TRBJ2-1, is EADIYQTPRYLVIGTGKKITLECSQTMGHDKMYWYQQDPGMELHLIHYSYGVNSTEKGDLSSESTVSRIRTEHFPLTLESARPSHTSQYLCASSEFLGGVGNEQFFGPGTRLTVL.